One sample yielded the 9 T cell receptor beta chains listed below, sequenced in a study of spatial heterogeneity in lung cancer. Study-wide results and caveats: Tumors with more nonsynonymous mutations had more expanded intratumoral alpha and beta TCRs.

Documented time point: sample taken at primary tumor resection. Their specific antigens are unknown. MiXCR, run by TCRdb on the 5' RACE reads, gives a single entry per CDR3 protein. The table records nearly 15,000 distinct CDR3 sequences, 6.5% to 8% of them present only once. Source: lung tumor tissue, taken at surgery. The receptors derive from a male donor with early-stage non-small cell lung cancer.

By sample fraction, this clonotype is medium-sized (0.01 to 0.1%). J is TRBJ2-6 and V is TRBV12-3 or TRBV12-4; no clear D gene. The CDR3 covers 15 residues. V was trimmed by 3 bases and J by 0 bases, leaving 6 bases between them. CDR3 in DNA: TGTGCCAGCAGTTTGCCCAACTCTGGGGCCAACGTCCTGACTTTC. This translates into CASSLPNSGANVLTF.

Many counts were recorded for this clonotype. The chain recombines TRBV20-1 with TRBJ2-6; D remains ambiguous. CDR1 DFQATT and CDR2 SNEGSKA come from the germline V gene (reference sequence). The CDR3 has 19 amino acids. V lost 5 bases and J 0 bases, leaving 23 bases between the germline ends. This CDR3 is CSARPPAGGVTSGANVLTF. The CDR3 nucleotides are TGCAGTGCTCGCCCCCCGGCCGGCGGAGTTACCTCTGGGGCCAACGTCCTGACTTTC.

This clonotype came up many times. This chain connects TRBV2 to TRBJ1-5; no firm D call. V was clipped by 4 bases and J by 2 bases, with 9 bases between them. CDR3 length: 14 amino acids. CDR1 SNHLY and CDR2 FYNNEI come from the germline V gene. The CDR3 region is CASSGSAGNQPQHF. In nucleotides, the CDR3 is TGTGCCAGCAGTGGGTCGGCCGGCAATCAGCCCCAGCATTTT.

The V and J genes are TRBV12-3 or TRBV12-4 and TRBJ2-1, with D perhaps being TRBD1 or TRBD2 (5 bases each). This CDR3 is 12 amino acids long. The V and J ends lost 5 bases and 14 bases respectively, with 16 bases between them. The CDR3 is CASSAGTPGEFF. CDR3 DNA: TGTGCCAGCAGTGCCGGGACCCCCGGGGAGTTCTTC.

This clonotype has ten or more counts. The chain links TRBV7-2 to TRBJ2-1, with 10 bases that match TRBD2. Germline CDR1 and CDR2: SGHTA and FQGNSA. The CDR3 is 18 residues long. Unmatched junction bases numbered 9, after V lost 2 bases and J lost 2 bases. The CDR3 DNA follows: TGTGCCAGCAGCTTATTTACTAGCGGGGTGATGGCCTACAATGAGCAGTTCTTC. Its protein product is CASSLFTSGVMAYNEQFF.

This clonotype was seen more than once but under ten times. The V and J genes are TRBV20-1 and TRBJ1-5, with D perhaps TRBD1 (5 bases). Per germline, CDR1 DFQATT and CDR2 SNEGSKA (reference sequence). Trimming took off 2 bases at V and 7 bases at J, with 15 bases between the two ends. The CDR3 totals 14 residues. The chain's CDR3 is CSARYGRRDQPQHF. The CDR3 DNA follows: TGCAGTGCTAGATACGGGAGAAGGGACCAGCCCCAGCATTTT.

In its sample, this clonotype was seen many times. This CDR3 is CASSQNPTGQKETQYF. CDR3 bases: TGCGCCAGCAGCCAAAACCCAACCGGACAGAAAGAGACCCAGTACTTC. The V and J genes are TRBV5-1 and TRBJ2-5; TRBD1 is a possible D gene (6 bases). The CDR3 has 16 residues. From germline, CDR1 is SGHRS and CDR2 YFSETQ. V lost 4 bases and J 3 bases, leaving 19 bases between the germline ends.

In this sample, this clonotype turned up many times. The chain uses TRBV10-3 and TRBJ1-4; tentative D call: TRBD1 (5 bases). Germline CDR1 reads ENHRY; CDR2 reads SYGVKD. Trimming removed 6 bases at V and 5 bases at J, with 10 bases between. The CDR3 is 13 amino acids. The CDR3 here is CAISSGTNEKLFF. The CDR3 coding sequence is TGTGCCATCAGCTCCGGGACGAATGAAAAACTGTTTTTT.

This clonotype was picked up many times. J is TRBJ2-3 and V is TRBV6-5; D not certain. The CDR3 is made up of 11 amino acids. V gave up 10 bases and J gave up 5 bases, with 10 bases separating them. Germline lookup yields CDR1 MNHEY and CDR2 SVGAGI. CDR3 in amino acids: CATALVDTQYF. The CDR3 DNA reads TGTGCCACCGCTCTGGTAGATACGCAGTATTTT.